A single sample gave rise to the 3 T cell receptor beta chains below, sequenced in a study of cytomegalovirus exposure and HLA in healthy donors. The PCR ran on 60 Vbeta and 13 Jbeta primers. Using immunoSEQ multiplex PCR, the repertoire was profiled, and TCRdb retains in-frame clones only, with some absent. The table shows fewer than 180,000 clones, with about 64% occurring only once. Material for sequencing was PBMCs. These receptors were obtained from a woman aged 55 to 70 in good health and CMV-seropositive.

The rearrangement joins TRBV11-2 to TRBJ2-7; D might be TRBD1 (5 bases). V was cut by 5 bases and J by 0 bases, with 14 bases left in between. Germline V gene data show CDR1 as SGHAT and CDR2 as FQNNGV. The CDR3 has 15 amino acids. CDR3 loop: CASSLDSWSSYEQYF. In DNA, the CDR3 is TGTGCCAGCAGCCTTGACAGTTGGAGCTCCTACGAGCAGTACTTC.

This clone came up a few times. The CDR3 sequence is CAISESGREGAGIQYF. In nucleotides, the CDR3 is TGTGCCATCAGTGAGTCTGGCAGGGAGGGCGCGGGCATTCAGTACTTC. The rearrangement uses TRBV10-3 and TRBJ2-4; 7 bases line up with TRBD2. CDR1 and CDR2 (germline): ENHRY, SYGVKD. The CDR3 is 16 residues long. V lost 0 bases, J lost 9 bases, and 11 bases stayed unmatched.

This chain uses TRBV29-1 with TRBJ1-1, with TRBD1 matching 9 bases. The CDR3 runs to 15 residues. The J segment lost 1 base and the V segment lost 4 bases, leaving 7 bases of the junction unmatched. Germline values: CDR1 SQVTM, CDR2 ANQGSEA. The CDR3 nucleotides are TGCAGCGTTGGAGGGATACAGGGGGCGAACACTGAAGCTTTCTTT. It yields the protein CSVGGIQGANTEAFF.